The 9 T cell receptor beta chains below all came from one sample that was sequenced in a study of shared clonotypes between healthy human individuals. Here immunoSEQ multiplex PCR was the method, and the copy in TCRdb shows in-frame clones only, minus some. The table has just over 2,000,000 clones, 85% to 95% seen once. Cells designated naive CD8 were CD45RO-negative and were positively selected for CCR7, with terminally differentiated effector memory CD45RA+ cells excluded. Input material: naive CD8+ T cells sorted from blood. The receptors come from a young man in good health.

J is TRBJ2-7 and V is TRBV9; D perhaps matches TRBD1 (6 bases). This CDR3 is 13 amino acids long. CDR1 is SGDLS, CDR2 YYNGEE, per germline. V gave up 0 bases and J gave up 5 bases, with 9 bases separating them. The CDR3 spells CASSVDRVHEQYF. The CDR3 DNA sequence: TGTGCCAGCAGCGTAGACAGGGTCCACGAGCAGTACTTC.

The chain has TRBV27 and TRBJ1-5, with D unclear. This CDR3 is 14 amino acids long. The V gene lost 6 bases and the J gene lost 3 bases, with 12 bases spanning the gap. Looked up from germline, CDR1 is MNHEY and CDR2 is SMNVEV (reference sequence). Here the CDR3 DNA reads TGTGCCAGCAGAGAAGGCATGGACAATCAGCCCCAGCATTTT. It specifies CASREGMDNQPQHF.

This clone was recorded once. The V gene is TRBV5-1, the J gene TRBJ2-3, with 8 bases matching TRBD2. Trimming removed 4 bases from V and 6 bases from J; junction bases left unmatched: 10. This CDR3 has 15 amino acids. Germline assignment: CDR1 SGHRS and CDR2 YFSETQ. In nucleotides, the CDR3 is TGCGCCAGCAGCGGCTTAGCGGGAAGCCAGGATACGCAGTATTTT. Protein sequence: CASSGLAGSQDTQYF. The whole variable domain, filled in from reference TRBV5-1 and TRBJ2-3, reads KAGVTQTPRYLIKTRGQQVTLSCSPISGHRSVSWYQQTPGQGLQFLFEYFSETQRNKGNFPGRFSGRQFSNSRSEMNVSTLELGDSALYLCASSGLAGSQDTQYFGPGTRLTVL.

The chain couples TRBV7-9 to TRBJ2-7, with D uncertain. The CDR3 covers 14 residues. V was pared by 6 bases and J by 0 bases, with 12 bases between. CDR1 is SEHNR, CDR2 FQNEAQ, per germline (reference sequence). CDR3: CASRPSTISYEQYF. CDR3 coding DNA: TGTGCCAGCAGACCGTCCACAATCTCCTACGAGCAGTACTTC. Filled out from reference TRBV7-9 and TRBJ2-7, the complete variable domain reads DTGVSQNPRHKITKRGQNVTFRCDPISEHNRLYWYRQTLGQGPEFLTYFQNEAQLEKSRLLSDRFSAERPKGSFSTLEIQRTEQGDSAMYLCASRPSTISYEQYFGPGTRLTVT.

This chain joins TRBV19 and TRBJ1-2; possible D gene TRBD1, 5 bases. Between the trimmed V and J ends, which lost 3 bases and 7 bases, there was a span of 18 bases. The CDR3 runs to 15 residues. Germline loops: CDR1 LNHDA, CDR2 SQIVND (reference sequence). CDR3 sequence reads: CASSIVGAGPLGYTF. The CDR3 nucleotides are TGTGCCAGTAGTATCGTTGGGGCCGGGCCTCTTGGCTACACCTTC.

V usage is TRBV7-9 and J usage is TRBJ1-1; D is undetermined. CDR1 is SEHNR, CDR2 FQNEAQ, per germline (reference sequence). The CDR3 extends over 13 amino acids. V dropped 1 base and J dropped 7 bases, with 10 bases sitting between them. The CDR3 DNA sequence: TGTGCCAGCAGCTTAGGACCGCTTAGTGAAGCTTTCTTT. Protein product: CASSLGPLSEAFF.

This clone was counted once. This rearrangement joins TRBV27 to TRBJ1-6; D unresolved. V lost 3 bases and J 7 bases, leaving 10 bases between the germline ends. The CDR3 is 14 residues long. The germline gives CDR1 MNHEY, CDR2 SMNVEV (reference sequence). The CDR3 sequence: CASSFAGLNSPLHF. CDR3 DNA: TGTGCCAGCAGTTTCGCCGGGCTGAATTCACCCCTCCACTTT.

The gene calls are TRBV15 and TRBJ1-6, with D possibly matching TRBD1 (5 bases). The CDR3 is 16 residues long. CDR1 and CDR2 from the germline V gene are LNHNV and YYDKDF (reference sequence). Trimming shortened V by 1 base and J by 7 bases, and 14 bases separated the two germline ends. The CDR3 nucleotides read TGTGCCACCAGCAGAGGTTTACAGGCGTTAAATTCACCCCTCCACTTT. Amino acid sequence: CATSRGLQALNSPLHF.

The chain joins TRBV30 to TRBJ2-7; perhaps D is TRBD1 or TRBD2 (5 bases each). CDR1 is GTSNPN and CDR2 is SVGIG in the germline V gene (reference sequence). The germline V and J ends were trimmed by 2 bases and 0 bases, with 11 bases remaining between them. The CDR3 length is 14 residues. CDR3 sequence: CAWSPGASSYEQYF. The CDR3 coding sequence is TGTGCCTGGAGTCCCGGGGCAAGCTCCTACGAGCAGTACTTC.